Listed below are T cell receptor beta chains from one sample, sequenced in a study of blood T cell repertoires in COVID-19. Generated by immunoSEQ multiplex PCR, the TCRdb table keeps only in-frame clones and is missing some. The table shows some 100,000 clones, with around 85% occurring only once. Sequencing was carried out using peripheral blood. These receptors all come from a man between 65 and 79 years old who had recovered from COVID-19. Each CDR3 is given with its conserved first and last residue. D genes are given only for firm matches. Rows may omit the clone size; those that give it use once, few, many or a size class.

CDR3nt | CDR3aa | v_gene | d_gene | abundance | j_gene
TGTGCCAGCAGTCCCGGGAGTACCTACGAGCAGTACTTC | CASSPGSTYEQYF | TRBV28 | - | - | TRBJ2-7
TGTGCCACGCGGCTGACAGGGACAGGGGAACCTGGGGCCAACGTCCTGACTTTC | CATRLTGTGEPGANVLTF | TRBV27 | TRBD1 | - | TRBJ2-6
TGCAGCGTTTGGGAGACCGAGACCCAGTACTTC | CSVWETETQYF | TRBV29-1 | - | - | TRBJ2-5
TGTGCCAGCAGCCCCCGGACTGATGTGGGAAACACCATATATTTT | CASSPRTDVGNTIYF | TRBV9 | - | - | TRBJ1-3
TGTGCCAGCTCACCATTGGGAGGTGAGCAGTTCTTC | CASSPLGGEQFF | TRBV18 | - | once | TRBJ2-1
TGCGCCAGCAGCTTGGATAGCGGGAGCGATGAGCAGTTCTTC | CASSLDSGSDEQFF | TRBV5-1 | TRBD2 | - | TRBJ2-1
TGTGCCAGCAGTGGCAGGGTTGATTCACCCCTCCACTTT | CASSGRVDSPLHF | TRBV2 | - | - | TRBJ1-6
TGTGCCAGCAGCTTGACTGGGGGAGGGGACGGCAATCAGCCCCAGCATTTT | CASSLTGGGDGNQPQHF | TRBV5-4 | - | - | TRBJ1-5
TGCGCCAGCAGCTTGGCGGGAGGGGGCCCCTACGAGCAGTACTTC | CASSLAGGGPYEQYF | TRBV5-1 | - | - | TRBJ2-7
TGTGCCAGCGGCCCCTCCGGGGAGCTGTTTTTT | CASGPSGELFF | TRBV6-5 | - | - | TRBJ2-2
TGTGCCAGCAGGGGGGAGGGGAACACTGAAGCTTTCTTT | CASRGEGNTEAFF | TRBV2 | - | - | TRBJ1-1
TGTGCCAGTTGGGCGGGGGACGCCTCCTGGGGCTACACCTTC | CASWAGDASWGYTF | TRBV18 | - | once | TRBJ1-2
TGCGCCAGCAGCCAAGATGGTGACAGCTCTGGGGCCAACGTCCTGACTTTC | CASSQDGDSSGANVLTF | TRBV4-3 | - | - | TRBJ2-6
TGTGCCAGCTCATCGACAGGGCGGGACGAAAAACTGTTTTTT | CASSSTGRDEKLFF | TRBV18 | TRBD1 | - | TRBJ1-4
TGTGCCAGCAGTGAGGGACTAGCGGGCCACGAGCAGTACTTC | CASSEGLAGHEQYF | TRBV2 | TRBD2 | - | TRBJ2-7
TGCGCCAGCAGTGGACCCGGGGAAACCTATGGCTACACCTTC | CASSGPGETYGYTF | TRBV10-2 | - | once | TRBJ1-2
TGTGCCTGGGGACTAGCGGGATTCACCGGGGAGCTGTTTTTT | CAWGLAGFTGELFF | TRBV30 | TRBD2 | - | TRBJ2-2
TGCGCCAGCAGCCGGGACAGGGAGTCCTATGGCTACACCTTC | CASSRDRESYGYTF | TRBV5-1 | TRBD1 | - | TRBJ1-2
TGTGCCAGCAGTGGGGACAGGGGCACAGATACGCAGTATTTT | CASSGDRGTDTQYF | TRBV2 | TRBD1 | - | TRBJ2-3
TGTGCCACCAGTCGGACAGGGGAAACCGGGGAGCTGTTTTTT | CATSRTGETGELFF | TRBV24-1 | TRBD1 | - | TRBJ2-2
TGCGCCAGCAGCCAAACCTCCGGGACAGAGTTTGCACCCCTCCACTTT | CASSQTSGTEFAPLHF | TRBV4-1 | TRBD1 | - | TRBJ1-6
TGTGCCAGCAGTCCCACCGGGACTATGAATTACGAGCAGTACTTC | CASSPTGTMNYEQYF | TRBV11-2 | TRBD2 | - | TRBJ2-7
TGTGCCTCGTCTTTGGGACTAGTGTTAGCAGATACGCAGTATTTT | CASSLGLVLADTQYF | TRBV30 | TRBD2 | few | TRBJ2-3
TGCGCCAGCAGCTCCATCGGAGAGACCCAGTACTTC | CASSSIGETQYF | TRBV5-1 | - | - | TRBJ2-5
TGTGCCAGCTCAGATTACCAGTTGTCTGAAGCTTTCTTT | CASSDYQLSEAFF | TRBV18 | - | - | TRBJ1-1
TGCAGCGTCACGAGGACAGGGTTTTACAATGAGCAGTTCTTC | CSVTRTGFYNEQFF | TRBV29-1 | TRBD1 | once | TRBJ2-1
TGTGCCAGTAGTGATCCGGGACAGGGGAACTATGGCTACACCTTC | CASSDPGQGNYGYTF | TRBV19 | TRBD1 | - | TRBJ1-2
TGTGCCAGCTCAAGGCAGGCGAACACCGGGGAGCTGTTTTTT | CASSRQANTGELFF | TRBV18 | - | - | TRBJ2-2